A selection of T cell receptor beta chains follows, all from one sample in a study of shared clonotypes between healthy human individuals. The assay was immunoSEQ multiplex PCR, and TCRdb's table has in-frame clones only and misses some. The data contain roughly 2 million clones, approximately 95% of them singletons. The source material was naive CD4+ T cells sorted from blood. All receptors derive from a man younger than 35 in good health. Each CDR3 is given with its conserved first and last residue. The D gene is left open where the match is weak. Clone sizes are given selectively: once, few, many, or a class where the clone is expanded.

D,V,J,size,CDR3,DNA
.,TRBV30,TRBJ1-6,.,CAWSPVDSPLHF,TGTGCCTGGAGTCCAGTAGATTCACCCCTCCACTTT
TRBD2,TRBV30,TRBJ2-5,.,CAWSVRLAGATSQYF,TGTGCCTGGAGTGTAAGGCTAGCGGGCGCGACGTCCCAGTACTTC
.,TRBV6-1,TRBJ1-2,once,CASSEVTGTGSYGYTF,TGTGCCAGCAGTGAGGTAACGGGCACAGGGTCCTATGGCTACACCTTC
.,TRBV6-5,TRBJ1-6,.,CASSYSGAGNSPLHF,TGTGCCAGCAGTTACTCTGGGGCCGGGAATTCACCCCTCCACTTT
TRBD1,TRBV7-3,TRBJ1-4,.,CASSSRGRATNEKLFF,TGTGCCAGCAGCTCCAGGGGGAGAGCAACTAATGAAAAACTGTTTTTT
.,TRBV14,TRBJ2-1,.,CASSQPGTAGLNEQFF,TGTGCCAGCAGCCAGCCGGGGACAGCGGGATTGAATGAGCAGTTCTTC
TRBD2,TRBV5-1,TRBJ2-3,.,CASSPLGGFTDTQYF,TGCGCCAGCAGCCCCCTGGGGGGGTTCACAGATACGCAGTATTTT
TRBD2,TRBV30,TRBJ2-5,.,CAWSVRGGTETQYF,TGTGCCTGGAGTGTACGGGGAGGGACAGAGACCCAGTACTTC
TRBD1,TRBV6-6,TRBJ2-7,.,CASNPQGGVVEQYF,TGTGCCAGCAATCCACAGGGGGGAGTGGTCGAGCAGTACTTC
.,TRBV5-1,TRBJ1-6,.,CASSMSGTYNSPLHF,TGCGCCAGCAGCATGTCAGGGACCTATAATTCACCCCTCCACTTT
.,TRBV9,TRBJ2-3,.,CASSGRGEVTDTQYF,TGTGCCAGCAGCGGCCGGGGAGAGGTCACAGATACGCAGTATTTT
.,TRBV29-1,TRBJ2-4,.,CSVQVGKKNIQYF,TGCAGCGTTCAGGTTGGGAAGAAAAACATTCAGTACTTC
TRBD2,TRBV5-1,TRBJ2-1,once,CASSLVLAGEQFF,TGCGCCAGCAGCTTGGTACTAGCGGGTGAGCAGTTCTTC
.,TRBV20-1,TRBJ2-5,few,CSARGGETQYF,TGCAGTGCTAGAGGCGGGGAGACCCAGTACTTC
.,TRBV19,TRBJ1-1,.,CASSSGLHTEAFF,TGTGCCAGTAGTTCAGGGCTGCACACTGAAGCTTTCTTT
.,TRBV5-1,TRBJ2-3,.,CASSLVAGTDTQYF,TGCGCCAGCAGCTTGGTAGCAGGCACAGATACGCAGTATTTT
TRBD1,TRBV5-1,TRBJ1-6,.,CASSLGDSRSPLHF,TGCGCCAGCAGCTTAGGGGACAGTCGTTCACCCCTCCACTTT
.,TRBV19,TRBJ2-5,.,CASSQGLQETQYF,TGTGCCAGTAGTCAAGGGCTCCAAGAGACCCAGTACTTC
.,TRBV7-9,TRBJ1-3,once,CASSSRVAREGNTIYF,TGTGCCAGCAGCTCCCGTGTGGCCCGGGAGGGAAACACCATATATTTT
.,TRBV28,TRBJ2-1,once,CASSPGRNYNEQFF,TGTGCCAGCAGCCCGGGACGGAACTACAATGAGCAGTTCTTC
.,TRBV18,TRBJ2-7,.,CASSPLGQNRYEQYF,TGTGCCAGCTCACCACTTGGACAGAACCGCTACGAGCAGTACTTC
.,TRBV9,TRBJ2-5,.,CASSFGEKETQYF,TGTGCCAGCAGCTTCGGGGAGAAAGAGACCCAGTACTTC
TRBD1,TRBV30,TRBJ2-7,.,CAWSSQGAQQYF,TGTGCCTGGAGTAGTCAGGGGGCCCAGCAGTACTTC
TRBD2,TRBV30,TRBJ2-2,.,CAWSVRTGGNTGELFF,TGTGCCTGGAGTGTACGAACGGGGGGGAACACCGGGGAGCTGTTTTTT
.,TRBV20-1,TRBJ1-1,.,CSVSEVTEAFF,TGCAGTGTGAGCGAGGTCACTGAAGCTTTCTTT
.,TRBV6-5,TRBJ2-3,.,CASSRRNTDTQYF,TGTGCCAGCAGCCGCCGGAACACAGATACGCAGTATTTT
.,TRBV18,TRBJ2-5,.,CASSPLGKQETQYF,TGTGCCAGCTCACCACTCGGGAAACAAGAGACCCAGTACTTC
.,TRBV2,TRBJ2-5,once,CASSEVQGIIGETQYF,TGTGCCAGCAGTGAAGTGCAGGGGATAATTGGAGAGACCCAGTACTTC
TRBD2,TRBV30,TRBJ2-3,once,CAWSVKLAGTDTQYF,TGTGCCTGGAGTGTAAAACTAGCGGGCACAGATACGCAGTATTTT
.,TRBV5-1,TRBJ2-7,.,CASSPAGQGLGQYF,TGCGCCAGCAGCCCCGCCGGGCAGGGTTTGGGGCAGTACTTC
.,TRBV30,TRBJ2-3,.,CAWNQRITDTQYF,TGTGCCTGGAACCAGCGGATCACAGATACGCAGTATTTT
.,TRBV11-2,TRBJ2-1,.,CASSLFLSGTPSFF,TGTGCCAGCAGCTTATTCTTAAGCGGCACCCCGTCGTTCTTC
TRBD1,TRBV29-1,TRBJ1-4,.,CSVTGATTNEKLFF,TGCAGCGTGACAGGGGCAACAACTAATGAAAAACTGTTTTTT
TRBD1,TRBV5-1,TRBJ1-1,.,CASRDRGGTEAFF,TGCGCCAGCAGAGACAGGGGCGGCACTGAAGCTTTCTTT
.,TRBV18,TRBJ2-2,.,CASSPPFQGNTGELFF,TGTGCCAGCTCACCACCTTTCCAGGGAAACACCGGGGAGCTGTTTTTT
TRBD1,TRBV5-1,TRBJ1-1,.,CASSLWDRGGEAFF,TGCGCCAGCAGCTTGTGGGACAGGGGTGGTGAAGCTTTCTTT
.,TRBV7-3,TRBJ2-3,.,CASSPTFSWGTDTQYF,TGTGCCAGCAGCCCCACGTTCAGCTGGGGCACAGATACGCAGTATTTT
.,TRBV6-5,TRBJ1-2,.,CASTPGYYGYTF,TGTGCCAGCACCCCGGGGTACTATGGCTACACCTTC
.,TRBV5-4,TRBJ1-1,.,CASSLQGVRGSTEAFF,TGTGCCAGCAGCTTGCAAGGGGTTAGGGGTAGCACTGAAGCTTTCTTT
.,TRBV25-1,TRBJ2-2,.,CASSEPNTGELFF,TGTGCCAGCAGTGAACCTAACACCGGGGAGCTGTTTTTT
.,TRBV5-4,TRBJ2-7,.,CASRGRGDSFYEQYF,TGTGCCAGCAGGGGGAGGGGGGACAGTTTCTACGAGCAGTACTTC
.,TRBV14,TRBJ1-1,.,CASSEQGVVTEAFF,TGTGCCAGCAGCGAACAAGGAGTGGTGACTGAAGCTTTCTTT
TRBD2,TRBV19,TRBJ2-2,.,CASSMSRTSGTGELFF,TGTGCCAGTAGTATGTCTAGGACTAGCGGGACCGGGGAGCTGTTTTTT
.,TRBV5-1,TRBJ2-1,.,CASSLVAESYNEQFF,TGCGCCAGCAGCTTGGTAGCAGAATCCTACAATGAGCAGTTCTTC
.,TRBV7-9,TRBJ1-5,.,CASSSIENGGQPQHF,TGTGCCAGCAGCTCGATTGAAAACGGTGGTCAGCCCCAGCATTTT
.,TRBV25-1,TRBJ2-5,once,CASNRGGQETQYF,TGTGCCAGCAACCGAGGGGGGCAAGAGACCCAGTACTTC
.,TRBV27,TRBJ2-7,.,CASSFSGVRYEQYF,TGTGCCAGCAGTTTTTCGGGCGTTCGGTACGAGCAGTACTTC
.,TRBV15,TRBJ1-2,.,CATSRARTEANYGYTF,TGTGCCACCAGCAGAGCAAGAACCGAAGCTAACTATGGCTACACCTTC
.,TRBV19,TRBJ2-7,once,CASSIDGRTGIYEQYF,TGTGCCAGTAGTATAGATGGGAGAACAGGTATCTACGAGCAGTACTTC
.,TRBV5-1,TRBJ2-1,.,CASSPGDAEYNEQFF,TGCGCCAGCAGCCCTGGGGACGCCGAATACAATGAGCAGTTCTTC
TRBD2,TRBV7-2,TRBJ2-7,.,CASSLEGRTSRKYEQYF,TGTGCCAGCAGCTTAGAGGGGAGGACTAGCCGAAAATACGAGCAGTACTTC
TRBD2,TRBV7-3,TRBJ2-1,.,CASIQFGTSYEQFF,TGTGCCAGCATACAATTCGGGACTAGCTATGAGCAGTTCTTC
.,TRBV10-1,TRBJ2-7,.,CASSRGSEQYF,TGCGCCAGCAGCAGGGGCTCCGAGCAGTACTTC
TRBD1,TRBV10-3,TRBJ1-1,once,CAISPQGAQDEAFF,TGTGCCATCAGTCCACAGGGGGCGCAAGATGAAGCTTTCTTT